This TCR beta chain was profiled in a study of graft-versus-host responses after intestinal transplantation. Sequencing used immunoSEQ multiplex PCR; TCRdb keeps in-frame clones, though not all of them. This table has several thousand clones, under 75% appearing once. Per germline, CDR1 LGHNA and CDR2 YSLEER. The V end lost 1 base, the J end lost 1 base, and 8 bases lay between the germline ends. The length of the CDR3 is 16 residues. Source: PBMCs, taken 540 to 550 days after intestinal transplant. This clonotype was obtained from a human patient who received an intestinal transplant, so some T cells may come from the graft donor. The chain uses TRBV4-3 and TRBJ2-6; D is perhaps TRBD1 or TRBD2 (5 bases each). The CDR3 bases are TGCGCCAGCAGCCAAGCCTGGGGGTCTGGGGCCAACGTCCTGACTTTC. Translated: CASSQAWGSGANVLTF.